This TCR beta chain was documented in a study of tumor-infiltrating lymphocytes in localized non-small cell lung cancer. The method was immunoSEQ multiplex PCR; TCRdb's version includes in-frame clones alone and lacks a portion of them. The table shows 9,500 to 14,000 clones, with 84% occurring only once. With V trimmed by 4 bases and J by 2 bases, 6 bases remained unmatched. Germline CDR1 and CDR2: SGHTA and FQGNSA. The CDR3 extends over 16 amino acids. The V call is TRBV7-2, the J call TRBJ2-4; 9 nucleotides agree with TRBD1. The source material was lung tumor tissue. This clonotype was obtained from a human donor with non-small cell lung cancer. The CDR3 spells CASSSTGGATKNIQYF. CDR3 DNA sequence: TGTGCCAGCAGCTCCACAGGGGGCGCGACCAAAAACATTCAGTACTTC.